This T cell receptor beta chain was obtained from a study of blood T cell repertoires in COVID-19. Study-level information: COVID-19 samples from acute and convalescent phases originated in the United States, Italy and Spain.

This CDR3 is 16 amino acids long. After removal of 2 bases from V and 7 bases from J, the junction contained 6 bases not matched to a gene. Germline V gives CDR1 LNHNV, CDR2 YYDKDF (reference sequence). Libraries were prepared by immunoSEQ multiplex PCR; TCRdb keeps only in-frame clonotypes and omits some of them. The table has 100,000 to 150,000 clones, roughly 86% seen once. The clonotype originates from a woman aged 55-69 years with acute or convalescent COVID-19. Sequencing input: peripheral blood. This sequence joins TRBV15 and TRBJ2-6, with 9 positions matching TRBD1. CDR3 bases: TGTGCCACCAGCAGACAAGGACAGGGGAAAGCCAACGTCCTGACTTTC. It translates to CATSRQGQGKANVLTF.